The 15 T cell receptor beta chains listed next were all sequenced from one sample in a study of CD4 T cells in relation to SARS-CoV-2 and coronaviruses. Their antigens remain unidentified. This table comes from immunoSEQ multiplex PCR, and its TCRdb copy is limited to in-frame clones, with some not included. Found here are approximately 36,000 clones, 77% of them singletons; the top ten hold roughly 22%. The sequenced material came from memory CD4+ T cells from PBMCs, cultured in vitro. All receptors derive from an adult with COVID-19.

The J gene is TRBJ2-7, the V gene TRBV6-6; 7 bases align to TRBD1. Trimming at V came to 5 bases and at J to 2 bases, leaving 9 bases not matched to a gene. This CDR3 is 15 amino acids long. The germline V gene encodes CDR1 MNHNY and CDR2 SVGAGI (reference sequence). CDR3 in amino acids: CASSLPTDRTYEQYF. The CDR3 nucleotides read TGTGCCAGCAGTCTCCCGACGGACAGGACCTACGAGCAGTACTTC.

This rearrangement joins TRBV20-1 to TRBJ1-4, with D unresolved. CDR3 size: 12 residues. Germline CDR1 is DFQATT and CDR2 is SNEGSKA (reference sequence). V was cut by 3 bases and J by 8 bases, with 10 bases left in between. CDR3 coding DNA: TGCAGTGCTAGTGACTTAGGGGAAAAACTGTTTTTT. As protein: CSASDLGEKLFF.

The J gene is TRBJ1-1, the V gene TRBV18, with 9 nucleotides matching TRBD1. The CDR3 is 14 amino acids. The germline gives CDR1 KGHSH, CDR2 LQKENI. With V trimmed by 8 bases and J by 3 bases, 7 bases remained unmatched. The chain's CDR3 is CASRKQGADTEAFF. The CDR3, as DNA: TGTGCCAGCCGCAAACAGGGGGCGGACACTGAAGCTTTCTTT.

The gene calls are TRBV30 and TRBJ2-3; no firm D call. The germline gives CDR1 GTSNPN, CDR2 SVGIG (reference sequence). The V gene lost 0 bases and the J gene lost 5 bases, with 6 bases spanning the gap. This CDR3 has 12 amino acids. The CDR3 DNA reads TGTGCCTGGAGTGTACTCCAAGATACGCAGTATTTT. It codes for CAWSVLQDTQYF.

This clone was recorded a few times. V and J are TRBV7-6 and TRBJ1-2, with a possible D match to TRBD1 (6 bases). The germline V gene encodes CDR1 SGHVS and CDR2 FNYEAQ. The length of the CDR3 is 14 residues. The ends were cut back, 0 bases at V and 4 bases at J, with 9 bases in the middle. DNA of the CDR3: TGTGCCAGCAGCTTAGCCCCGGACAGCTATGGCTACACCTTC. Translating gives CASSLAPDSYGYTF.

This rearrangement joins TRBV11-2 to TRBJ2-7, with D unresolved. CDR1 SGHAT and CDR2 FQNNGV come from the germline V gene. V shed 4 bases and J shed 1 base, with 11 bases lying between them. The CDR3 is made up of 14 amino acids. The CDR3 here is CASSSRTGSYEQYF. The DNA of the CDR3 is TGTGCCAGCAGCTCCCGGACGGGTTCCTACGAGCAGTACTTC.

CDR3: CASSSNTGELFF. Written as DNA, the CDR3 is TGTGCCAGCAGCTCCAACACCGGGGAGCTGTTTTTT. The rearrangement uses TRBV3-1 (or the pseudogene TRBV3-2) and TRBJ2-2; D is unclear. The CDR3 runs 12 residues. Deletions cut 5 bases from V and 2 bases from J, with 3 bases between. CDR1 is LGHDT and CDR2 is YNNKEL in the germline V gene (reference sequence).

This rearrangement joins TRBV6-2 or TRBV6-3 to TRBJ2-1, with TRBD2 matching over 9 bases. V lost 3 bases, J lost 3 bases, and 9 bases stayed unmatched. This CDR3 contains 17 residues. Per the germline V gene, CDR1 is MNHEY and CDR2 is SVGEGT. The CDR3 region has the DNA TGTGCCAGCAGTTATAGTCCTCCTAGCGGGATCTACAATGAGCAGTTCTTC. Its protein product is CASSYSPPSGIYNEQFF.

V is TRBV15 and J is TRBJ2-3; 11 nucleotides align to TRBD1. The CDR3 is 14 amino acids. Germline CDR1 and CDR2: LNHNV and YYDKDF (reference sequence). Germline trimming cut 8 bases from V and 3 bases from J; bases unmatched to any gene: 4. The CDR3 sequence: CATGDRGRTDTQYF. The DNA for the CDR3 is TGTGCCACCGGGGACAGGGGGAGGACAGATACGCAGTATTTT.

J is TRBJ1-1 and V is TRBV20-1; D is ambiguous. Germline CDR1 reads DFQATT; CDR2 reads SNEGSKA (reference sequence). The CDR3 has 16 residues. V was pared by 3 bases and J by 3 bases, with 20 bases between. The CDR3 here is CSASRNPSRDDTEAFF. CDR3 DNA sequence: TGCAGTGCTAGTAGGAACCCTAGCCGAGACGACACTGAAGCTTTCTTT.

CDR3 nucleotides: TGCAGCGTTGGATCCCAGGGAAAGGGGGTGCAGTTCTTC. Amino acids: CSVGSQGKGVQFF. The chain is built from TRBV29-1 and TRBJ2-1; TRBD1 is a possible D gene (6 bases). V lost 4 bases and J 12 bases, leaving 19 bases between the germline ends. Germline V gives CDR1 SQVTM, CDR2 ANQGSEA. This CDR3 region has 13 residues.

This rearrangement joins TRBV7-3 to TRBJ2-3; D is unresolved. V dropped 4 bases and J dropped 1 base, with 3 bases sitting between them. CDR1 is SGHTA and CDR2 is FQGTGA in the germline V gene. CDR3 length equals 12 residues. CDR3 DNA: TGTGCCAGCAGCTGGGGCACAGATACGCAGTATTTT. This codes for CASSWGTDTQYF. The full variable domain, in which reference TRBV7-3 and TRBJ2-3 provide the parts outside the CDR3, is GAGVSQTPSNKVTEKGKYVELRCDPISGHTALYWYRQSLGQGPEFLIYFQGTGAADDSGLPNDRFFAVRPEGSVSTLKIQRTERGDSAVYLCASSWGTDTQYFGPGTRLTVL.

The V gene is TRBV30, the J gene TRBJ2-5, with TRBD2 matching 13 bases. V dropped 4 bases and J dropped 2; count of bases not matched to a gene: 10. The CDR3 has 17 residues. Germline CDR1 reads GTSNPN; CDR2 reads SVGIG (reference sequence). The CDR3 nucleotides read TGTGCCTGGAACTCTCCGGGACTAGCGGGGAAACAAGAGACCCAGTACTTC. The encoded protein is CAWNSPGLAGKQETQYF.

This chain joins TRBV6-5 and TRBJ1-5, with D unclear. The V and J ends lost 0 bases and 2 bases respectively, with 8 bases between them. CDR3 length: 15 amino acids. Germline CDR1 MNHEY, CDR2 SVGAGI. For the CDR3, the DNA is TGTGCCAGCAGTTACTCCGGGCAGCGCAATCAGCCCCAGCATTTT. This translates into CASSYSGQRNQPQHF.

The chain has TRBV7-6 and TRBJ2-7; D may be TRBD2 (6 bases). Germline CDR1 SGHVS, CDR2 FNYEAQ. Trimming took off 1 base at V and 0 bases at J, with 13 bases between the two ends. The CDR3 loop spans 16 amino acids. The CDR3 bases are TGTGCCAGCAGCTTAGGAGGGGCTAGCGCCTCCTACGAGCAGTACTTC. Translation gives CASSLGGASASYEQYF.